A single T cell receptor (beta chain) is shown here with its context. Each CDR3 protein gets one entry in TCRdb, which reprocessed the 5' RACE reads and gives no DNA. This specimen shows some 150,000 distinct CDR3 sequences; the ten leading clones hold 9% to 15%. Germline-derived CDR1 and CDR2 are SGDLS and YYNGEE. This CDR3 comprises 14 residues. These data belong to a study of T cells expressing NK-cell markers. Sequenced: blood T cells: a sorted CD56 or NKG2C T cell subset, CD4+ or CD8+ T cells, or bulk PBMC T cells (not recorded which). The rearrangement uses TRBV9 and TRBJ2-7; TCRdb selects TRBD2, and the lack of DNA leaves this call unchecked. The TCR was taken from a man between 18 and 35 years old in good health. CDR3 residues: CASSVAGGIYEQYF. The variable domain in full, completed from reference TRBV9 and TRBJ2-7, reads DSGVTQTPKHLITATGQRVTLRCSPRSGDLSVYWYQQSLDQGLQFLIQYYNGEERAKGNILERFSAQQFPDLHSELNLSSLELGDSALYFCASSVAGGIYEQYFGPGTRLTVT.